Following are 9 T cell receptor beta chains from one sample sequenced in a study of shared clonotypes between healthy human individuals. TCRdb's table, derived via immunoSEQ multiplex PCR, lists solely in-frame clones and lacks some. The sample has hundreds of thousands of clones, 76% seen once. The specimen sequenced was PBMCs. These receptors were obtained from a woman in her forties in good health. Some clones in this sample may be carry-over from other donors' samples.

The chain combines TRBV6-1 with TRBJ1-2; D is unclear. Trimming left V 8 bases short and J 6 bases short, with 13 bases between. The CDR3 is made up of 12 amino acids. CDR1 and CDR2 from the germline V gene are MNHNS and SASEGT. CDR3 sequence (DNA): TGTGCCAGCGTAGAGGTTTATCATGGCTACACCTTC. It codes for CASVEVYHGYTF.

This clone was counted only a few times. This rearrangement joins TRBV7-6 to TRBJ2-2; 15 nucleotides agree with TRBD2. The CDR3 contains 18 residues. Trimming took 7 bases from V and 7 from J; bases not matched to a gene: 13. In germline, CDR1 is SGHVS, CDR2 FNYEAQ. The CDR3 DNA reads TGTGCCAGCATGCGAATTGGACTAGCGGGAGGGCCTGGCGGGGAGCTGTTTTTT. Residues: CASMRIGLAGGPGGELFF. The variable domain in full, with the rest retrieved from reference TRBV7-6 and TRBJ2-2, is GAGVSQSPRYKVTKRGQDVALRCDPISGHVSLYWYRQALGQGPEFLTYFNYEAQQDKSGLPNDRFSAERPEGSISTLTIQRTEQRDSAMYRCASMRIGLAGGPGGELFFGEGSRLTVL.

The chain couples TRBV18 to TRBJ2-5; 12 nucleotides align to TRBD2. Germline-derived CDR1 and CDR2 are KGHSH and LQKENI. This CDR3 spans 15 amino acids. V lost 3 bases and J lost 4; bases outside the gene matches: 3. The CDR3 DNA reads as TGTGCCAGCTCACCTCTAGCGGGAGGGCGAGAGACCCAGTACTTC. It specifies CASSPLAGGRETQYF.

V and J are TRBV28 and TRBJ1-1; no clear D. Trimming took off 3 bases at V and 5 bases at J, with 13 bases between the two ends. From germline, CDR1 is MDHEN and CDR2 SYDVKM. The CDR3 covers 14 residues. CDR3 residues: CASSFLAQRTEAFF. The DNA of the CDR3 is TGTGCCAGCAGTTTTCTCGCCCAGAGGACTGAAGCTTTCTTT.

The DNA for the CDR3 is TGTGCCAGCAGCTTGGTAGGACAGGGAATTAGCTCCTACGAGCAGTACTTC. This encodes CASSLVGQGISSYEQYF. The V call is TRBV5-8, the J call TRBJ2-7; the match to TRBD1 covers 8 bases. V lost 0 bases to trimming and J lost 0 bases; unmatched junction nucleotides: 8. This CDR3 comprises 17 residues. Germline CDR1 SGHTS, CDR2 YDEGEE. The complete variable domain, with remaining parts taken from reference TRBV5-8 and TRBJ2-7, reads EAGVTQSPTHLIKTRGQQATLRCSPISGHTSVYWYQQALGLGLQFLLWYDEGEERNRGNFPPRFSGRQFPNYSSELNVNALELEDSALYLCASSLVGQGISSYEQYFGPGTRLTVT.

This chain's CDR3 is CASSPLTSLTEQYF. The CDR3 bases are TGTGCCAGCAGTCCCCTCACTAGTTTAACCGAGCAGTACTTC. The chain links TRBV6-6 to TRBJ2-7; TRBD2 is a possible D gene (5 bases). In germline, CDR1 is MNHNY, CDR2 SVGAGI (reference sequence). The V end lost 5 bases, the J end lost 6 bases, and 17 bases lay between the germline ends. This CDR3 is 14 amino acids long.

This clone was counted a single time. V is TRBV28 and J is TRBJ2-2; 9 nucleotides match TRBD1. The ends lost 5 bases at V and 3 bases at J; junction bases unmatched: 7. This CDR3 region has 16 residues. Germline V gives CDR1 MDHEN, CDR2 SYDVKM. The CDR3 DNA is TGTGCCAGCAGTCCGGCGGGACAGGGCCACACCGGGGAGCTGTTTTTT. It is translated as CASSPAGQGHTGELFF.

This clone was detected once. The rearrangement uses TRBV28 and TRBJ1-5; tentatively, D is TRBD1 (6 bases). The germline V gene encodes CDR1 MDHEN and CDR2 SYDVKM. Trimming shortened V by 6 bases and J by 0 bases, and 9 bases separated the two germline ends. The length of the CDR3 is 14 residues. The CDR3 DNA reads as TGTGCCAGCAGAACAGGGTTTAGCAATCAGCCCCAGCATTTT. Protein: CASRTGFSNQPQHF.

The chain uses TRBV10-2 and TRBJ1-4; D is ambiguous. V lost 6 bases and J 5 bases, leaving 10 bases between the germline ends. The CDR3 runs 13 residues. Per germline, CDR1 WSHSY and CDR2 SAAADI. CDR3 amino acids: CASSVNRNEKLFF. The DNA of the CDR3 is TGCGCCAGCAGCGTAAACAGAAATGAAAAACTGTTTTTT.